These T cell receptor beta chains were read from a single sample in a study of OX40 agonist ivuxolimab in advanced cancers. The method was immunoSEQ multiplex PCR; TCRdb's version includes in-frame clones alone and lacks a portion of them. The profile shows about 75,000 clones, just over 85% of them singletons. This sample comprised CD4+ or CD8+ T cells sorted from blood, obtained in a trial of the OX40 agonist ivuxolimab. All receptors derive from an adult with an advanced solid tumor such as melanoma, head and neck, liver or kidney cancer. Both conserved end residues are part of each CDR3. The order of the fields is D gene, J gene, V gene, clone size, CDR3 protein, CDR3 DNA. A D gene is named only where the DNA matches it firmly. Clone sizes are given selectively: once, few, many, or a class where the clone is expanded.

d_call: .
j_call: TRBJ1-1
v_call: TRBV30
clone_size: .
cdr3_aa: CAWSSDTEAFF
cdr3_nt: TGTGCCTGGAGTTCGGACACTGAAGCTTTCTTT

d_call: .
j_call: TRBJ1-2
v_call: TRBV7-6
clone_size: .
cdr3_aa: CASSPDFNYGYTF
cdr3_nt: TGTGCCAGCAGCCCCGACTTTAACTATGGCTACACCTTC

d_call: TRBD1
j_call: TRBJ2-7
v_call: TRBV6-5
clone_size: .
cdr3_aa: CASKNRGLIYEQYF
cdr3_nt: TGTGCCAGCAAAAACAGGGGTCTTATCTACGAGCAGTACTTC

d_call: TRBD1
j_call: TRBJ1-2
v_call: TRBV6-5
clone_size: .
cdr3_aa: CASSYLRTGGGYGYTF
cdr3_nt: TGTGCCAGCAGTTACTTACGGACAGGCGGGGGCTATGGCTACACCTTC

d_call: .
j_call: TRBJ1-4
v_call: TRBV28
clone_size: .
cdr3_aa: CATVTAEKLFF
cdr3_nt: TGTGCCACCGTTACCGCTGAAAAACTGTTTTTT

d_call: TRBD2
j_call: TRBJ2-3
v_call: TRBV2
clone_size: .
cdr3_aa: CASSFAGGSTDTQYF
cdr3_nt: TGTGCCAGCAGTTTTGCGGGGGGCTCCACAGATACGCAGTATTTT

d_call: TRBD2
j_call: TRBJ2-2
v_call: TRBV5-1
clone_size: .
cdr3_aa: CASSLEAGDTGELFF
cdr3_nt: TGCGCCAGCAGCTTGGAAGCGGGGGACACCGGGGAGCTGTTTTTT

d_call: TRBD2
j_call: TRBJ2-2
v_call: TRBV7-2
clone_size: .
cdr3_aa: CASSLSSGGSTGELFF
cdr3_nt: TGTGCCAGCAGCTTATCTAGCGGGGGGAGTACCGGGGAGCTGTTTTTT

d_call: TRBD2
j_call: TRBJ2-5
v_call: TRBV11-2
clone_size: once
cdr3_aa: CASSFTRGAETQYF
cdr3_nt: TGTGCCAGCAGCTTTACGCGGGGGGCAGAGACCCAGTACTTC

d_call: .
j_call: TRBJ1-4
v_call: TRBV21-1
clone_size: .
cdr3_aa: CASSIWRQTLEEKLFF
cdr3_nt: TGTGCCAGCAGCATATGGAGACAGACGCTTGAAGAAAAACTGTTTTTT

d_call: TRBD1
j_call: TRBJ1-2
v_call: TRBV19
clone_size: .
cdr3_aa: CASSRPQGQGLGYTF
cdr3_nt: TGTGCCAGTAGTAGGCCCCAGGGACAGGGGCTCGGCTACACCTTC

d_call: TRBD2
j_call: TRBJ2-1
v_call: TRBV6-5
clone_size: .
cdr3_aa: CASSARGGSEQFF
cdr3_nt: TGTGCCAGCAGTGCCCGGGGGGGCAGTGAGCAGTTCTTC

d_call: .
j_call: TRBJ1-1
v_call: TRBV19
clone_size: once
cdr3_aa: CASKTQGKGEAFF
cdr3_nt: TGTGCCAGTAAGACTCAGGGAAAGGGCGAAGCTTTCTTT

d_call: .
j_call: TRBJ1-1
v_call: TRBV7-2
clone_size: .
cdr3_aa: CASSFSSAVNTEAFF
cdr3_nt: TGTGCCAGCAGCTTTTCCTCTGCAGTTAACACTGAAGCTTTCTTT

d_call: TRBD2
j_call: TRBJ2-5
v_call: TRBV19
clone_size: .
cdr3_aa: CASSASGGALETQYF
cdr3_nt: TGTGCCAGTAGTGCTAGCGGGGGGGCTTTGGAGACCCAGTACTTC

d_call: .
j_call: TRBJ1-6
v_call: TRBV2
clone_size: .
cdr3_aa: CASRGRGGPFRPLHF
cdr3_nt: TGTGCCAGCAGGGGGCGTGGGGGGCCTTTCCGACCCCTCCACTTT

d_call: .
j_call: TRBJ1-1
v_call: TRBV7-9
clone_size: .
cdr3_aa: CAEGRDRGTEAFF
cdr3_nt: TGTGCCGAGGGACGGGACCGTGGCACTGAAGCTTTCTTT

d_call: .
j_call: TRBJ2-7
v_call: TRBV18
clone_size: .
cdr3_aa: CASSPKMDYEQYF
cdr3_nt: TGTGCCAGCTCACCCAAGATGGACTACGAGCAGTACTTC